This is a list of T cell receptor beta chains from one sample in a study of identifying expanded T cells in peripheral blood. Some clones are missing from TCRdb's copy, which holds only in-frame ones; the method was immunoSEQ multiplex PCR. The data hold under 100,000 clones, with around 90% observed a single time. Sample: blood. These receptors all come from a person aged 18 to 75 in good health. The CDR3 runs from the conserved cysteine through the conserved F or W. Each record gives: clone size, CDR3 length, V gene, D gene, J gene, CDR3 DNA, CDR3 protein. D genes are given only for firm matches. Clone size is given for some rows only: seen once, a few or many times, or a class if the clone is expanded.

few	13	TRBV19	TRBD1	TRBJ1-5	TGTGCCAGTAGGGGGACAGGCGCTCAGCCCCAGCATTTT	CASRGTGAQPQHF
NA	16	TRBV9	NA	TRBJ2-3	TGTGCCAGCAGCCTCCCCCCAGGACAGAGCACAGATACGCAGTATTTT	CASSLPPGQSTDTQYF
NA	13	TRBV27	NA	TRBJ1-1	TGTGCCAGCAGTGCCGCTATGAACACTGAAGCTTTCTTT	CASSAAMNTEAFF
few	12	TRBV4-1	NA	TRBJ1-2	TGCGCCAGCAGCCAAGAGAGGGGCAGCTACACCTTC	CASSQERGSYTF
NA	11	TRBV20-1	NA	TRBJ2-3	TGCAGTGCTAGAGAAACAGATACGCAGTATTTT	CSARETDTQYF
NA	17	TRBV19	TRBD1	TRBJ1-2	TGTGCCAGTAGTATTTCGACAGGGTTCGAGCTAAACTATGGCTACACCTTC	CASSISTGFELNYGYTF
NA	14	TRBV7-9	NA	TRBJ1-2	TGTGCCAGCAGCTTAGTGGACCCAAGGAATGGCTACACCTTC	CASSLVDPRNGYTF
NA	14	TRBV5-6	NA	TRBJ2-7	TGTGCCAGCAGCTTGGGGTACGGATCCTACGAGCAGTACTTC	CASSLGYGSYEQYF
once	15	TRBV11-2	NA	TRBJ2-7	TGTGCCAGCAGCTTAGTAGTCGGTCCCCCCGGAGAGCAGTACTTC	CASSLVVGPPGEQYF
once	15	TRBV5-4	NA	TRBJ2-7	TGTGCCAGCAGGGCTGGAACCGGGGCCACCTACGAGCAGTACTTC	CASRAGTGATYEQYF